These T cell receptor beta chains were read from a single sample in a study of T cell changes during pregnancy in multiple sclerosis. TCRdb's copy holds only in-frame clones and misses some; the assay was immunoSEQ multiplex PCR. The table has about 40,000 clones, 80% to 90% seen once. Sequenced material: peripheral blood, taken in the first trimester of pregnancy. These receptors were taken from a female donor in good health, enrolled as a control in a pregnancy study. CDR3s include the opening cysteine and the closing phenylalanine or tryptophan.

>TRBJ1-4|TRBV5-6|16
CASSSPRGAQNEKLFF
>TRBJ1-2|TRBV30|11
CAWRDRDGYTF
>TRBJ2-3|TRBV5-4|15
CASSLGFRGQDTQYF
>TRBJ2-7|TRBV29-1|13
CSVEGQGAYEQYF
>TRBJ2-6|TRBV7-2|16
CASSSSGGAGANVLTF
>TRBJ1-1|TRBV28|15
CASSAPGQGHTEAFF
>TRBJ2-2|TRBV6-6|13
CATRGKVLGELFF
>TRBJ2-7|TRBV18|14
CASSPLTGGNEQYF
>TRBJ2-7|TRBV27|15
CASSFRASGRYEQYF
>TRBJ2-1|TRBV7-6|13
CASSLSSYNEQFF
>TRBJ2-3|TRBV5-1|15
CASSPNGQGRNTQYF
>TRBJ1-2|TRBV19|15
CASSVGQGGNYGYTF